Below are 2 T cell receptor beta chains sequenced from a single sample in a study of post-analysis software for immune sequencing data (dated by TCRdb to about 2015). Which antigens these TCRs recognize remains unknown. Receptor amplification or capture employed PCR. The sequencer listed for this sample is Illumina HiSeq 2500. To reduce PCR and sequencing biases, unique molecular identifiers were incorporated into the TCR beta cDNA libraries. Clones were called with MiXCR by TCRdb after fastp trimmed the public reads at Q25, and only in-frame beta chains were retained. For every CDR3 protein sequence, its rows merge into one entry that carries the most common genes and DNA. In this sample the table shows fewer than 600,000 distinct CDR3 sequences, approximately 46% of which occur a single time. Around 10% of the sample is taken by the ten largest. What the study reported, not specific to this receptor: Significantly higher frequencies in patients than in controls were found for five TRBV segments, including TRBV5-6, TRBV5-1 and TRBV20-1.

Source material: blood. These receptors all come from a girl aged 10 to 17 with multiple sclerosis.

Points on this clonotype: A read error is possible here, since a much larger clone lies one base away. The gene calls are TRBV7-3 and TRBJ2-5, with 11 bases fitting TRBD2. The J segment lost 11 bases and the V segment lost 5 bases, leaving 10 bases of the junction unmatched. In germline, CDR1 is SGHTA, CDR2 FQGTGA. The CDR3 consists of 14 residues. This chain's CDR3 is CASSLAGGIDEQYF. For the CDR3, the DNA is TGTGCCAGCAGCCTAGCGGGAGGAATCGATGAGCAGTACTTC.

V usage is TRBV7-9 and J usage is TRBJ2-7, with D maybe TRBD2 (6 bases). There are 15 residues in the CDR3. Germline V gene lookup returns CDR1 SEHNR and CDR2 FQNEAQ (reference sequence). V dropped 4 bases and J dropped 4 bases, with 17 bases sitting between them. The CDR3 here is CASSSREAGVYEQYF. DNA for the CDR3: TGTGCCAGCAGCTCGCGGGAAGCGGGCGTATACGAGCAGTACTTC.